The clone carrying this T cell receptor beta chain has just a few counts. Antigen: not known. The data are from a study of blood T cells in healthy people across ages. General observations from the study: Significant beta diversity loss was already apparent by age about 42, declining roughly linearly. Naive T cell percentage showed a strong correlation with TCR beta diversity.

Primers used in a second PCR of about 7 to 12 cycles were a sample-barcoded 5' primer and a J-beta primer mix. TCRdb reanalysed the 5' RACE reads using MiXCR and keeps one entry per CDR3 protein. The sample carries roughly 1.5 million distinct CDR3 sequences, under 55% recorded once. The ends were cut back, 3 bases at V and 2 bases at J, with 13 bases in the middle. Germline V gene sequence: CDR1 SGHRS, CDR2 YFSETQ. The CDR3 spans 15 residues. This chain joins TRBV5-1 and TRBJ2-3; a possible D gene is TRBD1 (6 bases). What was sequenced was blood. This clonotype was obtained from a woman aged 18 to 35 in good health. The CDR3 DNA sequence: TGCGCCAGCAGCTCCCAAGGGGGAGCCACAGATACGCAGTATTTT. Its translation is CASSSQGGATDTQYF.